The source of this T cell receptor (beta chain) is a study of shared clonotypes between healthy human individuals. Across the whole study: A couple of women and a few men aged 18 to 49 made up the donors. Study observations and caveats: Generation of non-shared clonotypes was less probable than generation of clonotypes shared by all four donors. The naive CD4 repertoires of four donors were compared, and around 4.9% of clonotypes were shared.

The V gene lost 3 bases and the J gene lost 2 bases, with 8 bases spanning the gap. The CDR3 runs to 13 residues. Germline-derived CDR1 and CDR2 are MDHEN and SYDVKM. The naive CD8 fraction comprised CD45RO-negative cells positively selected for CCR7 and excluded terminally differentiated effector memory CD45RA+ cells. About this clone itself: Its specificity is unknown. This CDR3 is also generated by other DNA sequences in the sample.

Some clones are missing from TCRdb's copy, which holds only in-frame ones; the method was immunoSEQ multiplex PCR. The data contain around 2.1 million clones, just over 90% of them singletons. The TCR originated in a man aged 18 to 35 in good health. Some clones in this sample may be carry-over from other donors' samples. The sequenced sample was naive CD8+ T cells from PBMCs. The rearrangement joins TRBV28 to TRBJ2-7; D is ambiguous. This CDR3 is CASSFGRTYEQYF. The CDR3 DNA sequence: TGTGCCAGCAGTTTCGGGCGGACCTACGAGCAGTACTTC.